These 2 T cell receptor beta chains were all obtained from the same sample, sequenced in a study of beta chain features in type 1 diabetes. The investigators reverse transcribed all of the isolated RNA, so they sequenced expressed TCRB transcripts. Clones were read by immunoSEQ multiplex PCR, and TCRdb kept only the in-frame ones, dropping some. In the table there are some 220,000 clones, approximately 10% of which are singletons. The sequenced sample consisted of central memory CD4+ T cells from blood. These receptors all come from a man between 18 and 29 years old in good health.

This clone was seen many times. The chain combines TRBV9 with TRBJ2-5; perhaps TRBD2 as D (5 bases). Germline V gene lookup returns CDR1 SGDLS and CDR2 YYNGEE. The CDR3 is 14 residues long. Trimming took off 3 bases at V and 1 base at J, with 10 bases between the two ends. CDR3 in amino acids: CASSATGIQETQYF. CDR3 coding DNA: TGTGCCAGCAGCGCCACCGGGATCCAAGAGACCCAGTACTTC.

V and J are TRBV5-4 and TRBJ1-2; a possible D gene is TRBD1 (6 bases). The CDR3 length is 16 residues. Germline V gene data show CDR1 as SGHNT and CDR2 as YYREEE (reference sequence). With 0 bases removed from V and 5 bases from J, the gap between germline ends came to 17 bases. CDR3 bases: TGTGCCAGCAGCTTGGCGGGGGCGATTGAAGGATATGGCTACACCTTC. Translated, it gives CASSLAGAIEGYGYTF.